This TCR beta chain was captured by sequencing in a study of cytomegalovirus exposure and HLA in healthy donors. Study-level information: The 500 to 750 first-cohort repertoires and the roughly 130 validation repertoires shared the same platform, a later analysis reported.

The CDR3 runs to 14 residues. V lost 1 base to trimming and J lost 1 base, with 8 bases between them. Germline CDR1 KGHSH, CDR2 LQKENI. An approximately 130-subject validation cohort, separate from the roughly 700-subject first cohort, supplied the donors. As regards this clone: Its antigen is still unknown.

The method was immunoSEQ multiplex PCR; TCRdb's version includes in-frame clones alone and lacks a portion of them. The sample has some 170,000 clones; around 81% are singletons. Overall study findings and caveats: Both high specificity and high sensitivity reportedly marked the classifier's diagnosis of cytomegalovirus status. The listing of 150 to 200 TCR beta chains classed them as cytomegalovirus-associated.

Sequencing was carried out using PBMCs. The chain recombines TRBV18 with TRBJ2-7; perhaps TRBD1 as D (5 bases). This TCR was recovered from a man aged 30 to 39 in good health and CMV-seropositive. The CDR3 sequence: CASSPLDSSYEQYF. The DNA for the CDR3 is TGTGCCAGCTCACCACTAGACAGTTCCTACGAGCAGTACTTC.